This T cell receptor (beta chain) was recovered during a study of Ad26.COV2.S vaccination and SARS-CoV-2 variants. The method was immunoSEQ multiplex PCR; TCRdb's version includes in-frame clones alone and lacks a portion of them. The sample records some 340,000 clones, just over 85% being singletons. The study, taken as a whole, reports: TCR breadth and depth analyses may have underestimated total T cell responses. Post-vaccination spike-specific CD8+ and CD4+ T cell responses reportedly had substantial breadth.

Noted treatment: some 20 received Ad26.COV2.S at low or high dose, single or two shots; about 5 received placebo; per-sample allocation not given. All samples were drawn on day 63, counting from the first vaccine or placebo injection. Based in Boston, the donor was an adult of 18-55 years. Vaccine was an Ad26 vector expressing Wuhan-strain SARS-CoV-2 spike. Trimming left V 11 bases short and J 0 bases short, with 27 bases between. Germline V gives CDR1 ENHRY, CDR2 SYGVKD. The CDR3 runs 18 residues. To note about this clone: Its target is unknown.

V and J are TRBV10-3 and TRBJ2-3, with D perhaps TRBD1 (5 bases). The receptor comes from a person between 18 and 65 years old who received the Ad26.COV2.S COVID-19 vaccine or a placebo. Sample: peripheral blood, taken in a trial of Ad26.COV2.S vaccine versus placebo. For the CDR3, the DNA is TGTGCCCTACTCGTAATGGGGTCGACAGATTCTAGCACAGATACGCAGTATTTT. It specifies CALLVMGSTDSSTDTQYF.